The 6 T cell receptor beta chains given below trace back to one sample, sequenced in a study of T-cell reconstitution after alpha-beta-depleted transplantation in children. Unique molecular identifiers were used to barcode this TCRbeta library. TCRdb recomputed calls from the PCR reads with MiXCR, one row per CDR3 protein. Here the sample spans about 340,000 distinct CDR3 sequences, about an eighth being singletons. The material sequenced was PBMCs, taken from the stem cell graft. These receptor sequences come from a human donor who donated a stem cell graft to a child with Fanconi anemia.

This clonotype was counted many times. This chain joins TRBV4-1 and TRBJ2-3; D gene unclear. Trimming removed 0 bases at V and 9 bases at J, with 10 bases between. The CDR3 loop spans 13 amino acids. Germline V CDR1 and CDR2: MGHRA, YSYEKL. Written as DNA, the CDR3 is TGCGCCAGCAGCCAAGATCCCGGTCGAACGCAGTATTTT. Encoded protein: CASSQDPGRTQYF.

The chain employs TRBV12-3 or TRBV12-4 and TRBJ1-4; D is perhaps TRBD1 (5 bases). V lost 4 bases and J 7 bases, leaving 22 bases between the germline ends. The length of the CDR3 is 17 residues. The CDR3 protein is CASSSPVGGTGGEKLFF. CDR3 DNA sequence: TGTGCCAGCAGTTCCCCGGTCGGGGGAACCGGTGGTGAAAAACTGTTTTTT.

This clonotype came up a few times. This chain joins TRBV3-1 and TRBJ2-2; 8 positions agree with TRBD2. There are 17 residues in the CDR3. V lost 7 bases to trimming and J lost 3 bases; unmatched junction nucleotides: 13. CDR1 is LGHDT, CDR2 YNNKEL, per germline (reference sequence). The CDR3 coding sequence is TGTGCCAGCACAACCTTAGCGGGGAGCGGGGACACCGGGGAGCTGTTTTTT. It translates to CASTTLAGSGDTGELFF.

This clonotype was picked up a small number of times. This chain links TRBV10-3 with TRBJ2-5; D may be TRBD1 (5 bases). This CDR3 has 12 amino acids. V was cut by 6 bases and J by 4 bases, with 9 bases left in between. Germline V CDR1 and CDR2: ENHRY, SYGVKD. CDR3 amino acids: CAIRGDRETQYF. CDR3 DNA sequence: TGTGCCATCAGAGGGGATCGAGAGACCCAGTACTTC.

This clonotype was counted a few times. The J gene is TRBJ1-5, the V gene TRBV6-1; D possibly corresponds to TRBD1 (5 bases). The CDR3 is 14 residues long. Germline V lookup: CDR1 MNHNS, CDR2 SASEGT. Trimming shortened V by 8 bases and J by 4 bases, and 15 bases separated the two germline ends. This CDR3 is CASGAGTANQPQHF. The CDR3 DNA sequence: TGTGCCAGCGGAGCGGGGACGGCGAATCAGCCCCAGCATTTT.

The rearrangement joins TRBV6-1 to TRBJ2-7, with a possible D match to TRBD2 (5 bases). V was pared by 1 base and J by 7 bases, with 11 bases between. Germline values: CDR1 MNHNS, CDR2 SASEGT. This CDR3 contains 13 residues. The CDR3 loop is CASSEGVGREQYV. The DNA for the CDR3 is TGTGCCAGCAGTGAAGGGGTAGGGAGAGAGCAGTACGTC.